One T cell receptor beta chain is described in this entry. This specimen comes from a study of shared clonotypes between healthy human individuals. J gave up 6 bases and V 8 bases, and 1 base lay outside the gene matches. Germline CDR1 is ENHRY and CDR2 is SYGVKD. This CDR3 is built from 12 residues. The protocol was immunoSEQ multiplex PCR, while the TCRdb copy is restricted to in-frame clones and leaves out a portion. The sample shows about 2.4 million clones, more than 90% of them seen only once. This TCR came from a young man in good health. The sequenced sample was naive CD4+ T cells sorted from blood. Subset: CD45RA+ positively selected. The chain combines TRBV10-3 with TRBJ1-6; 7 positions agree with TRBD1. The CDR3 here is CAIGTANSPLHF. Written as DNA, the CDR3 is TGTGCCATCGGGACAGCTAATTCACCCCTCCACTTT.